This TCR beta chain was recovered during a study of T cell repertoires in cytomegalovirus infection. Whole-study context: CMV epitopes, recently identified HLA-C-restricted and well-studied HLA-B-restricted, were used. Public signatures in TCR beta pointed to CMV infection and matching HLA type.

This clonotype was picked up a small number of times. The antigen remains unidentified. There are 14 residues in the CDR3. Germline V lookup: CDR1 SNHLY, CDR2 FYNNEI. Trimming took off 5 bases at V and 3 bases at J, with 12 bases between the two ends. TCRdb itself ran the reads through MiXCR, one entry per CDR3 protein. The sample includes a few hundred thousand distinct CDR3 sequences, 35% to 50% of them seen just once. Here the sequenced sample was cultured PBMCs, taken from culture after CMV antigen stimulation. The TCR originated in a human donor in good health (CMV status not recorded). Some clones in this sample may be carry-over from other donors' samples. This chain connects TRBV2 to TRBJ2-3; D not resolved. CDR3 nucleotide sequence: TGTGCCAGCAGTAGGGATTCAGCAACAGATACGCAGTATTTT. It yields the protein CASSRDSATDTQYF.